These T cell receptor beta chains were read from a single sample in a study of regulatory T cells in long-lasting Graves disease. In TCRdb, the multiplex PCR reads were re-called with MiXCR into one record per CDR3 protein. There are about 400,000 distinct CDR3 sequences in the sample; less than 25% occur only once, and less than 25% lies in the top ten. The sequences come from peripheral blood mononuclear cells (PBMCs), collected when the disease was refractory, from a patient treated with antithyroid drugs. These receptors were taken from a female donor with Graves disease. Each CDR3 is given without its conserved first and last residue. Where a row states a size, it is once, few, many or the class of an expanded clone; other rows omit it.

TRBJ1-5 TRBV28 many ASRTGNQPQH
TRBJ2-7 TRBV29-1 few SVAGTSGPYEQY
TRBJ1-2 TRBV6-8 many ASSSLGRDQYGYT
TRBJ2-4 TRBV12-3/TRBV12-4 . ASSLVLRGAKNIQY
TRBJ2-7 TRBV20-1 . SAREAGSGYEQY
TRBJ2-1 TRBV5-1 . ASSLPTLSGYNEQF
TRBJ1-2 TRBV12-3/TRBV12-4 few ASSGTGTGMGYT
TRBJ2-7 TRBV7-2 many ASSLTSGPYEQY
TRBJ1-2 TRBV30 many AWSLLYGYT
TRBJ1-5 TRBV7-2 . ASSLVLAGRGSNQPQH
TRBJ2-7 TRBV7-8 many ASSRGGLAESYEQY
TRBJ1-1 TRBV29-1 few SVSPGTNTEAF
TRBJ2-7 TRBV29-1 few SVGRTSGDEQY
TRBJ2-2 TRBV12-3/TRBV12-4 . ASRRGTSGTGELF
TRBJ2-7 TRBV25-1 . ASSAVPGTESSYERY
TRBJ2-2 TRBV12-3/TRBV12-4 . ASRGLAGLPGELF
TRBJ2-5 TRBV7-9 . ASSLGPRANQETQY
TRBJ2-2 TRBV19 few ASSIIGSSVGELF
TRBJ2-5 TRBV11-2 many ASSLAFGETQETQY
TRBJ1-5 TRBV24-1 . ATSDLGGQPQH
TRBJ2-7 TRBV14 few ASSLAREGEQY
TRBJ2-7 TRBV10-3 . AISAGAGANEQY
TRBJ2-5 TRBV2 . ASSSRTAMTPY
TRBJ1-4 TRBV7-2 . ASRPGGANEKLF
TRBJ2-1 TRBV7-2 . ASHSRPTSGRVAF
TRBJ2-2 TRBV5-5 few ASSMDTGSGELF
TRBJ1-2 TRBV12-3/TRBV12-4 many ASSPGSSNYGYT
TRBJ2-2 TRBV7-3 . ASSLNPTGELF
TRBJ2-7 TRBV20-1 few SVRIARDRGRWEQY
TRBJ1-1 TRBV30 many AGKGGNTEAF
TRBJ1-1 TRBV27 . ASSLSDRVGAF
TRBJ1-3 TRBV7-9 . ASSSRQGTRNTIY
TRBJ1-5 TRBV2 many ASSERSGSNQPQH
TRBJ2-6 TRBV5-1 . ASSLRQDEGANVLT
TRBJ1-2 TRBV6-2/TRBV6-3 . ASSSPGTNYGYT
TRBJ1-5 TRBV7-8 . ASSPLPWGGSNQPQH
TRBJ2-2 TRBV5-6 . ASSQLGRKNTGELF
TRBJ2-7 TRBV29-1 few SVVKGAYEQY
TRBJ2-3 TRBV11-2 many ASSPWDDTDTQY
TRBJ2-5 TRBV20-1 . SAPGEGQETQY
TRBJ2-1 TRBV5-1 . ASSLESTVFKVGEQF
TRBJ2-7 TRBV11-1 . ASSLGQGLIYEQY
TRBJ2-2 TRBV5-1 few ASSLEGASAGELF
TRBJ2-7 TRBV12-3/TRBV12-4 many ASSGGLAHEQY
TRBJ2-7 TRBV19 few ASSNQPGQASSEQY
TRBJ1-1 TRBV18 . ASSPRRTEAF
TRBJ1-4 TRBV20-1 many SARGRGGEKLF
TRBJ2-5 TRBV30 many AWRGLGDGETQY
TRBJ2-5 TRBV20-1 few SARATYRGNQETQY
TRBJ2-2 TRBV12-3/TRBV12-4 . ASSFPEWTENTGELF
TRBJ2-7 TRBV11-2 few ASSLVPTGQEYEQY
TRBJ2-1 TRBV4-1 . ASSQGTDEQF
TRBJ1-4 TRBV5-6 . ASSLTAGATNEKLF
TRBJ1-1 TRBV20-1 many RGKAGTSAF
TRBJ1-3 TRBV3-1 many ASSQGFGNTIY